The rows below give T cell receptor beta chains drawn from one sample of a study of cytomegalovirus exposure and HLA in healthy donors. Clones were sequenced by immunoSEQ multiplex PCR, and TCRdb holds only the in-frame ones, with some missing. The sample yields over 95,000 clones, over 65% seen once. The sample taken for sequencing was PBMCs. The receptor set was obtained from a female donor in good health and CMV-seronegative. Both conserved end residues are part of each CDR3. D genes are given only for firm matches. Clone size is given for some rows only: seen once, a few or many times, or a class if the clone is expanded.

j_call,d_call,clone_size,v_call,cdr3_nt,cdr3_aa
TRBJ1-2,NA,NA,TRBV7-2,TGTGCCAGCAGCTTAGCGCAGGGAGGGCCCGGCTACACCTTC,CASSLAQGGPGYTF
TRBJ2-2,TRBD2,NA,TRBV5-4,TGTGCCAGCAGCTTGGGTGGGACTAGCAGCACCGGGGAGCTGTTTTTT,CASSLGGTSSTGELFF
TRBJ2-2,TRBD2,NA,TRBV4-1,TGCGCCAGCAGCCAGTGGGAGGGCACCGGGGAGCTGTTTTTT,CASSQWEGTGELFF
TRBJ1-2,TRBD1,NA,TRBV6-1,TGTGCCAGCAGTGAAATCGGGACAGGGGGTTATGGCTACACCTTC,CASSEIGTGGYGYTF
TRBJ2-2,TRBD1,NA,TRBV5-6,TGTGCCGGACAGGGAAACACCGGGGAGCTGTTTTTT,CAGQGNTGELFF
TRBJ2-1,TRBD1,NA,TRBV5-4,TGTGCCAGCAGCTTGCGGACAGGCTACAATGAGCAGTTCTTC,CASSLRTGYNEQFF
TRBJ1-1,TRBD1,NA,TRBV5-1,TGCGCCAGCAGCTCTGGACAGGGGGCTTATACTGAAGCTTTCTTT,CASSSGQGAYTEAFF
TRBJ1-1,NA,few,TRBV6-1,TGTGCCAGCAGCAACAGGGAAGGGAACACTGAAGCTTTCTTT,CASSNREGNTEAFF
TRBJ1-1,NA,NA,TRBV9,TGTGCCAGCAGCGTAGCAGAATGGACTGAAGCTTTCTTT,CASSVAEWTEAFF
TRBJ1-1,TRBD1,NA,TRBV5-6,TGTGCCAGCAGCTATGGGGACAGTAACACTGAAGCTTTCTTT,CASSYGDSNTEAFF